What follows are 8 T cell receptor beta chains derived from one specimen sequenced in a study of T-cell reconstitution after alpha-beta-depleted transplantation in children. For TCRbeta, the library was prepared with unique molecular identifiers. Using its own MiXCR run on the PCR reads, TCRdb lists one record per CDR3 protein. This sample has around 360,000 distinct CDR3 sequences; 10% occur once, and the top ten carry around 2.5%. The specimen was PBMCs from the stem cell graft donor, collected from the stem cell graft. These receptors were collected from a human donor who donated a stem cell graft to a child with acute lymphoblastic leukemia.

This clonotype occurred a few times. V is TRBV27 and J is TRBJ1-2; 8 bases map to TRBD1. J was trimmed by 5 bases and V by 6 bases; bases with no gene match: 8. The CDR3 has 14 residues. Germline lookup yields CDR1 MNHEY and CDR2 SMNVEV (reference sequence). The CDR3 loop is CASRTGVNLYGYTF. The CDR3 region has the DNA TGTGCCAGCAGGACAGGGGTAAATCTATATGGCTACACCTTC.

The chain has TRBV6-2 or TRBV6-3 and TRBJ1-3; TRBD1 aligns across 7 bases. With V trimmed by 5 bases and J by 1 base, 5 bases remained unmatched. Germline values: CDR1 MNHEY, CDR2 SVGEGT. The CDR3 length is 15 residues. The CDR3 sequence: CASSRPGQSGNTIYF. The DNA of the CDR3 is TGTGCCAGCAGTCGACCGGGACAGTCTGGAAACACCATATATTTT.

This clonotype was seen a handful of times. The V gene is TRBV24-1, the J gene TRBJ2-7, with a possible D match to TRBD1 (6 bases). The V gene lost 1 base and the J gene lost 4 bases, with 13 bases spanning the gap. Per germline, CDR1 KGHDR and CDR2 SFDVKD. The CDR3 spans 15 residues. CDR3 amino acids: CATSDFGGGGYEQYF. CDR3 in DNA: TGTGCCACCAGTGATTTCGGTGGGGGCGGATACGAGCAGTACTTC.

The chain employs TRBV5-1 and TRBJ2-7; 9 bases are shared with TRBD1. The CDR3 runs 14 residues. V lost 6 bases and J lost 1; bases outside the gene matches: 5. CDR1 and CDR2 from the germline V gene are SGHRS and YFSETQ. The CDR3 DNA reads TGCGCCAGCAACAACGGACAGGGGTCCTACGAGCAGTACTTC. Amino acid sequence: CASNNGQGSYEQYF.

This chain links TRBV9 with TRBJ1-3; no reliable D call. The V end was cut by 0 bases, the J end by 0 bases, with 7 bases between. Looked up from germline, CDR1 is SGDLS and CDR2 is YYNGEE. This CDR3 is built from 15 residues. The CDR3 coding sequence is TGTGCCAGCAGCGTAGGCGGAGACTCTGGAAACACCATATATTTT. Its translation is CASSVGGDSGNTIYF.

V usage is TRBV2 and J usage is TRBJ2-1, with 9 bases lining up with TRBD2. The V segment lost 3 bases and the J segment 6 bases; nucleotides outside the gene matches: 6. The germline gives CDR1 SNHLY, CDR2 FYNNEI. CDR3 length equals 15 residues. CDR3 nucleotide sequence: TGTGCCAGCAGTGATGATAGCGGGAGTCCCAATGAGCAGTTCTTC. This codes for CASSDDSGSPNEQFF.

The V call is TRBV20-1, the J call TRBJ2-3; 12 positions agree with TRBD2. The germline V gene has CDR1 DFQATT and CDR2 SNEGSKA (reference sequence). J gave up 4 bases and V 7 bases, and 6 bases lay outside the gene matches. The CDR3 has 14 residues. CDR3 protein: CSVRLAGVPDTQYF. The CDR3 coding sequence is TGCAGTGTTCGACTAGCGGGAGTACCAGATACGCAGTATTTT.

This clonotype has just a few counts. This sequence joins TRBV3-1 and TRBJ2-5, with D uncertain. CDR1 is LGHDT and CDR2 is YNNKEL in the germline V gene (reference sequence). CDR3 size: 13 residues. Between the trimmed V and J ends, which lost 1 base and 5 bases, there was a span of 8 bases. This CDR3 reads CASSQVGRETQYF. The CDR3 DNA reads TGTGCCAGCAGCCAAGTCGGGCGGGAGACCCAGTACTTC.